Described below is a single T cell receptor (beta chain) sequence and its context. The assay was immunoSEQ multiplex PCR, and TCRdb's table has in-frame clones only and misses some. The repertoire holds roughly 59,000 clones, about 92% seen once, with 1.7% in the top ten. This sample is drawn from a study of control samples from healthy donors and cancer patients. The sample comprised PBMCs. The clonotype was recovered from a man between 40 and 49 years old with colorectal cancer.

The CDR3 sequence is CASSPGWGSYNEQFF. CDR3 nucleotides: TGTGCCAGCAGTCCTGGTTGGGGCTCCTACAATGAGCAGTTCTTC. The V and J genes are TRBV6-5 and TRBJ2-1; D call uncertain. The V end lost 5 bases, the J end lost 0 bases, and 11 bases lay between the germline ends. This CDR3 is built from 15 residues. The V gene's germline CDR1 is MNHEY and CDR2 SVGAGI.